This T cell receptor beta chain comes out of a study of early T cells in non-severe SARS-CoV-2 infection. Study-wide background: Bulk RNA from unsorted whole blood was sequenced; chains were unpaired.

As concerns this clonotype: Its antigen remains unidentified.

Attachment of unique molecular identifiers to individual cDNA molecules was performed. MiXCR, applied by TCRdb to the 5' RACE reads, yields one record per CDR3 protein. The top ten hold around 2.6% of the sample, which has roughly 75,000 distinct CDR3 sequences, roughly a sixth seen once. Whole-study results and caveats: Missing private and CD4 specificities, VDJdb matching favored anti-spike CD8 responses.

V lost 6 bases to trimming and J lost 0 bases, with 20 bases between them. The CDR3 consists of 17 residues. This TCR came from an adult who was a healthcare worker with PCR-confirmed SARS-CoV-2 infection or an uninfected control (not recorded which). The chain is built from TRBV23-1 and TRBJ1-1; possibly TRBD1 for D (6 bases). TRBV23-1 is known as an ORF, though its function is uncertain. The sequencing input was whole blood. The CDR3 DNA sequence: TGCGCCAGCAGCCGCGGGGTAGGGGGGCCTTTGAACACTGAAGCTTTCTTT. Translated, it gives CASSRGVGGPLNTEAFF.